This T cell receptor beta chain was obtained from a study of long-term antiretroviral therapy in people with HIV. Trimming removed 3 bases at V and 1 base at J, with 9 bases between. Germline loops: CDR1 LNHDA, CDR2 SQIVND (reference sequence). This CDR3 is built from 15 residues. Run at survey level, the immunoSEQ assay was version v3.0. Sequencing was performed with immunoSEQ multiplex PCR; in TCRdb, only in-frame clones are kept and a portion is missing. The table shows roughly 30,000 clones, with around 93% occurring only once. The chain combines TRBV19 with TRBJ2-2; D is unresolved. This clonotype originated in a man in his fifties with HIV. Material: unsorted PBMCs, obtained 5.3 years after starting antiretroviral therapy. CDR3 DNA sequence: TGTGCCAGTAGTATGGACGTACTGAACACCGGGGAGCTGTTTTTT. The encoded protein is CASSMDVLNTGELFF.